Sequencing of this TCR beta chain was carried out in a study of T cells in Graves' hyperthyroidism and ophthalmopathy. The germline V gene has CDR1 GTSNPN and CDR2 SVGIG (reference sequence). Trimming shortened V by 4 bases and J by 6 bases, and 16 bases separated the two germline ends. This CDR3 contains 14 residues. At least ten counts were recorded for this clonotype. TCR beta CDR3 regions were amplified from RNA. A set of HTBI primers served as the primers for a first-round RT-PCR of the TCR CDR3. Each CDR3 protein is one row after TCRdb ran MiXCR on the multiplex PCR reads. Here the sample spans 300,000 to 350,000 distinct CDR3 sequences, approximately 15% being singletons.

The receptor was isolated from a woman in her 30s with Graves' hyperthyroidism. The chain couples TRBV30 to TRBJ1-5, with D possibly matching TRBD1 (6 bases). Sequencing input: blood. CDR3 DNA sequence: TGTGCCTGGACTTCCGCCAGGGGAGGTCAGCCCCAGCATTTT. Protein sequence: CAWTSARGGQPQHF.